The T cell receptor beta chain under discussion was sequenced for a study of regulatory T cells in long-lasting Graves disease. Study outcomes and limitations: It was in persistent disease that TRBV28, TRBJ1-2 and TRBJ2-5 were favored.

The table lists this clonotype with many counts. The antigen is unknown. In building TCR beta libraries, iRepertoire HTBI primers were used together with Arm-PCR of CDR3 regions. TCRdb reprocessed the multiplex PCR reads via MiXCR and lists one record per CDR3 protein. The data show a few hundred thousand distinct CDR3 sequences, with approximately 15% seen just once and more than 15% held by the top ten. The germline V gene has CDR1 MNHEY and CDR2 SVGEGT. The CDR3 spans 14 residues. V was pared by 8 bases and J by 2 bases, with 16 bases between. The sample's time point: newly diagnosed GD, antithyroid drugs for less than 3 months. RNA extracted from PBMCs served as the sequencing template. These records were also assigned to another study, of T cells in Graves' hyperthyroidism and ophthalmopathy. From that report: Clinical symptoms, serum thyroxine and TRAb, thyroid ultrasound and orbital computed tomography were used for the diagnoses. Ophthalmopathy was separated from stable hyperthyroidism by a 13 V-J model.

The sequence was collected from a woman aged 50 to 65 with Graves disease. The chain carries TRBV6-2 or TRBV6-3 and TRBJ2-7; D gene unclear. The sequenced sample was peripheral blood mononuclear cells (PBMCs), obtained at new diagnosis, from a patient treated with antithyroid drugs. The CDR3 spells CASSNAMPAYEQYF. The CDR3 DNA reads TGTGCCAGCTCAAATGCGATGCCAGCCTACGAGCAGTACTTC.